These 23 T cell receptor beta chains originate from one sample sequenced in a study of blood T cell repertoires in COVID-19. The repertoire was sequenced with immunoSEQ multiplex PCR; TCRdb's copy has only in-frame clones and lacks some. In the table there are some 250,000 clones, roughly 87% of which are singletons. The sample taken for sequencing was peripheral blood. The origin of the receptors is a woman in her 30s with acute or convalescent COVID-19.

This rearrangement joins TRBV11-3 to TRBJ2-3, with D perhaps matching TRBD1 (6 bases). The CDR3 extends over 14 amino acids. Germline lookup yields CDR1 SGHNT and CDR2 YENEEA. V dropped 1 base and J dropped 4 bases, with 9 bases sitting between them. DNA of the CDR3: TGTGCCAGCAGCTTAGCCAGGGGCGCAGATACGCAGTATTTT. Amino acids: CASSLARGADTQYF. The entire variable domain, with the rest obtained from reference TRBV11-3 and TRBJ2-3, is as follows: EAGVVQSPRYKIIEKKQPVAFWCNPISGHNTLYWYLQNLGQGPELLIRYENEEAVDDSQLPKDRFSAERLKGVDSTLKIQPAELGDSAVYLCASSLARGADTQYFGPGTRLTVL.

The chain recombines TRBV4-1 with TRBJ2-3, with 9 bases matching TRBD2. The CDR3 is made up of 17 amino acids. Looked up from germline, CDR1 is MGHRA and CDR2 is YSYEKL. Losses at the gene ends were 1 base for V and 1 base for J; bases not matched to a gene: 6. The CDR3 DNA reads as TGCGCCAGCAGCCAAGGGTGGGCTAGCGGGGGCACAGATACGCAGTATTTT. Translated: CASSQGWASGGTDTQYF.

The chain couples TRBV9 to TRBJ2-1; 12 nucleotides line up with TRBD2. This CDR3 contains 20 residues. Germline lookup yields CDR1 SGDLS and CDR2 YYNGEE. The V and J ends lost 4 bases and 0 bases, in that order; junction bases with no gene match: 14. The CDR3 region has the DNA TGTGCCAGCAGCCCACGGCCCGGACTAGCGGGATCTAGCTCCTACAATGAGCAGTTCTTC. This codes for CASSPRPGLAGSSSYNEQFF.

In this sample, this clone turned up once. The chain recombines TRBV4-3 with TRBJ1-1; 8 bases are shared with TRBD1. This CDR3 contains 15 residues. J lost 4 bases, V lost 1 base, and 5 bases had no gene match. In germline, CDR1 is LGHNA, CDR2 YSLEER. The CDR3 region has the DNA TGCGCCAGCAGCCAAGGGGGGACAGGAGCCACTGAAGCTTTCTTT. Amino acid sequence: CASSQGGTGATEAFF.

The chain employs TRBV7-2 and TRBJ2-3, with 16 bases matching TRBD2. The germline gives CDR1 SGHTA, CDR2 FQGNSA. V shed 4 bases, J shed 1 base, and the junction held 5 bases outside the gene matches. This CDR3 spans 18 amino acids. CDR3 DNA sequence: TGTGCCAGCAGCTCGGGACTAGCGGGAGGGTTTGGCACAGATACGCAGTATTTT. This encodes CASSSGLAGGFGTDTQYF.

This rearrangement joins TRBV7-2 to TRBJ2-7; no firm D call. Trimming pared 5 bases from V and 7 bases from J, leaving 18 bases between. Per germline, CDR1 SGHTA and CDR2 FQGNSA. CDR3 length: 14 amino acids. Here the CDR3 DNA reads TGTGCCAGCAGCCCCTACCCCGTCTCGTTAGAGCAGTACTTC. Translation gives CASSPYPVSLEQYF.

The chain combines TRBV6-5 with TRBJ2-1; 7 bases are shared with TRBD2. Germline CDR1 is MNHEY and CDR2 is SVGAGI. V was pared by 6 bases and J by 2 bases, with 7 bases of the junction left unmatched. The CDR3 totals 15 residues. CDR3 DNA: TGTGCCAGCAGGATCGCCGGGACTACCTACAATGAGCAGTTCTTC. Translating it yields CASRIAGTTYNEQFF.

The gene calls are TRBV6-5 and TRBJ1-6; tentatively, D is TRBD1 (5 bases). Trimming stripped 2 bases from V and 8 bases from J, with 13 bases between. The CDR3 is made up of 15 amino acids. Germline loops: CDR1 MNHEY, CDR2 SVGAGI. CDR3 residues: CASSYDRGRDSPLHF. The CDR3 bases are TGTGCCAGCAGTTACGATAGGGGAAGGGATTCACCCCTCCACTTT.

V and J are TRBV6-2 or TRBV6-3 and TRBJ1-2; D is unresolved. Trimming took 4 bases from V and 2 from J, leaving 8 bases between them. The CDR3 runs 13 residues. The germline V gene has CDR1 MNHEY and CDR2 SVGEGT. The CDR3 is CASSSAGNYGYTF. Written as DNA, the CDR3 is TGTGCCAGCAGTTCGGCCGGGAACTATGGCTACACCTTC.

The chain carries TRBV21-1 and TRBJ1-1; the table's TRBD1 call for D was not verified on the DNA. TRBV21-1 is a listed pseudogene. The length of the CDR3 is 17 residues. CDR3 DNA sequence: TGTGCCAGCAGCCCACATTATGGACAGGGAATGAACACTGAAGCTTTCTTT. Its translation: CASSPHYGQGMNTEAFF.

The V and J genes are TRBV7-8 and TRBJ1-1; D ambiguous. The germline V and J ends were trimmed by 1 base and 2 bases, with 5 bases remaining between them. The CDR3 is made up of 13 amino acids. From germline, CDR1 is SGHVS and CDR2 FQNEAQ. The CDR3 DNA follows: TGTGCCAGCAGCTTAGTACAAAACACTGAAGCTTTCTTT. Its protein is CASSLVQNTEAFF.

The chain recombines TRBV27 with TRBJ2-7; D is unresolved. The V end lost 2 bases, the J end lost 5 bases, and 16 bases lay between the germline ends. The V gene's germline CDR1 is MNHEY and CDR2 SMNVEV (reference sequence). The CDR3 is 15 amino acids. In DNA, the CDR3 is TGTGCCAGCAGTTTACGTCCTGCAGGTCTCGACGAGCAGTACTTC. Protein sequence: CASSLRPAGLDEQYF.

On this clone itself: Other DNA sequences within the sample encode an identical CDR3. V and J are TRBV9 and TRBJ2-2; TRBD2 matches 12 bases. J was trimmed by 4 bases and V by 0 bases; bases with no gene match: 7. This CDR3 contains 18 residues. From germline, CDR1 is SGDLS and CDR2 YYNGEE. The CDR3 DNA is TGTGCCAGCAGCGTAGGCCTAGCGGGAGGGCCAGGCACCGGGGAGCTGTTTTTT. Protein product: CASSVGLAGGPGTGELFF.

This clone was observed once. This chain connects TRBV5-4 to TRBJ1-1; no definite D call. Germline V lookup: CDR1 SGHNT, CDR2 YYREEE (reference sequence). This CDR3 contains 14 residues. Trimming shortened V by 3 bases and J by 4 bases, and 13 bases separated the two germline ends. The CDR3 region is CASSSPRATTEAFF. Here the CDR3 DNA reads TGTGCCAGCAGCTCGCCGAGGGCCACCACTGAAGCTTTCTTT.

The gene calls are TRBV29-1 and TRBJ2-3, with a weak D call TRBD2 (6 bases). Per germline, CDR1 SQVTM and CDR2 ANQGSEA. Trimming left V 7 bases short and J 4 bases short, with 15 bases between. The CDR3 sequence is 13 residues long. The CDR3 here is CSAVGRGADTQYF. CDR3 nucleotide sequence: TGCAGCGCTGTGGGGCGGGGAGCAGATACGCAGTATTTT.

The sample holds one count of this clone. CDR3 in amino acids: CASTEREWPGELFF. The CDR3 nucleotides read TGTGCCAGCACCGAGCGGGAGTGGCCCGGGGAGCTGTTTTTT. V usage is TRBV6-5 and J usage is TRBJ2-2; 8 bases fit TRBD2. The CDR3 is made up of 14 amino acids. Per germline, CDR1 MNHEY and CDR2 SVGAGI. V lost 7 bases and J lost 6; bases outside the gene matches: 7.

The chain carries TRBV5-1 and TRBJ2-3, with 11 bases aligning to TRBD2. This CDR3 comprises 16 residues. With 2 bases clipped from V and 2 bases from J, the junction kept 4 bases outside the gene matches. Germline assignment: CDR1 SGHRS and CDR2 YFSETQ. CDR3 sequence reads: CASSFGLAGTTDTQYF. CDR3 in DNA: TGCGCCAGCAGCTTCGGACTAGCGGGCACCACAGATACGCAGTATTTT.

The chain couples TRBV9 to TRBJ1-3, with D possibly matching TRBD1 (6 bases). CDR3 size: 14 residues. Trimming pared 3 bases from V and 0 bases from J, leaving 7 bases between. Germline V lookup: CDR1 SGDLS, CDR2 YYNGEE. The CDR3 nucleotides read TGTGCCAGCAGCGAGGACAGCTCTGGAAACACCATATATTTT. Amino acid sequence: CASSEDSSGNTIYF.

The rearrangement joins TRBV6-4 to TRBJ2-2, with TRBD1 matching 7 bases. V shed 0 bases and J 5 bases; nucleotides not matched to a gene: 3. The CDR3 sequence is 15 residues long. Looked up from germline, CDR1 is MRHNA and CDR2 is SNTAGT. The CDR3 protein is CASSDSTGETGELFF. The CDR3 nucleotides read TGTGCCAGCAGTGACTCAACAGGGGAAACCGGGGAGCTGTTTTTT.

The chain carries TRBV29-1 and TRBJ2-2; maybe TRBD2 (5 bases). The CDR3 runs to 14 residues. Germline V gives CDR1 SQVTM, CDR2 ANQGSEA. V lost 4 bases to trimming and J lost 0 bases, with 9 bases between them. The CDR3 reads CSVVRDPNTGELFF. Here the CDR3 DNA reads TGCAGCGTTGTTCGGGATCCGAACACCGGGGAGCTGTTTTTT.

This clone was seen once. The chain links TRBV4-1 to TRBJ2-3; D gene ambiguous. CDR1 is MGHRA and CDR2 is YSYEKL in the germline V gene. The V end lost 0 bases, the J end lost 1 base, and 8 bases lay between the germline ends. This CDR3 is built from 15 residues. DNA of the CDR3: TGCGCCAGCAGCCAAGATTTTTCCGGCACAGATACGCAGTATTTT. Translation gives CASSQDFSGTDTQYF.

CDR3 sequence: CASSSRKTAGLAWETQYF. In nucleotides, the CDR3 is TGTGCCAGCAGCTCCCGAAAGACAGCGGGACTAGCCTGGGAGACCCAGTACTTC. The chain has TRBV11-3 and TRBJ2-5; TRBD2 aligns across 9 bases. In germline, CDR1 is SGHNT, CDR2 YENEEA. J was trimmed by 5 bases and V by 4 bases; bases with no gene match: 17. This CDR3 has 18 residues.

CDR3 amino acids: CASSEGGKNQPQHF. The CDR3 bases are TGTGCCAGCAGTGAAGGCGGAAAGAATCAGCCCCAGCATTTT. The chain carries TRBV2 and TRBJ1-5; no clear D. CDR1 is SNHLY, CDR2 FYNNEI, per germline. The CDR3 loop spans 14 amino acids. V shed 1 base and J shed 4 bases, with 8 bases lying between them.